What follows are 29 T cell receptor beta chains derived from one specimen sequenced in a study of CDR3 diversity in severe acne. TCRdb reanalysed the PCR reads using MiXCR and keeps one entry per CDR3 protein. The sample shows around 85,000 distinct CDR3 sequences, under 55% of them seen only once. The sample comprised blood. The receptors were sampled from a male donor with severe acne vulgaris.

In its sample, this clonotype was seen many times. This rearrangement joins TRBV12-3 or TRBV12-4 to TRBJ2-3; D gene uncertain. Trimming cost V 6 bases and J 6 bases, with 7 bases left between them. The CDR3 loop spans 11 amino acids. CDR3 nucleotide sequence: TGTGCCAGCAGCGATCTGGATACGCAGTATTTT. It translates to CASSDLDTQYF.

Comment on this clonotype: At one boundary the junction diverges from the germline segment, which might be a read error. The gene calls are TRBV15 and TRBJ2-2; the match to TRBD2 covers 7 bases. The CDR3 sequence is 15 residues long. Germline V gives CDR1 LNHNV, CDR2 YYDKDF (reference sequence). The chain's CDR3 is CATSMAGAYTRELFF. CDR3 coding DNA: TGTGCCACCAGCATGGCGGGAGCTTACACCAGGGAGCTGTTTTTT.

The chain carries TRBV29-1 and TRBJ2-7, with D tentatively TRBD1 (6 bases). V lost 7 bases, J lost 1 base, and 11 bases lay in between. CDR3 size: 12 residues. Germline V gene data show CDR1 as SQVTM and CDR2 as ANQGSEA. The CDR3 DNA follows: TGCAGCGGGTCGACAGGATCCTACGAGCAGTACTTC. Amino acid sequence: CSGSTGSYEQYF.

The V and J genes are TRBV5-1 and TRBJ2-1; unclear D gene. The CDR3 consists of 15 residues. The ends were cut back, 2 bases at V and 1 base at J, with 10 bases in the middle. CDR1 and CDR2 (germline): SGHRS, YFSETQ. CDR3 nucleotides: TGCGCCAGCAGCTTTAGTAGTTCTTCCTACAATGAGCAGTTCTTC. Translated, it gives CASSFSSSSYNEQFF.

This clonotype was found many times. The rearrangement uses TRBV7-9 and TRBJ1-4; TRBD1 aligns across 8 bases. V shed 5 bases, J shed 12 bases, and the junction held 11 bases outside the gene matches. Germline CDR1 reads SEHNR; CDR2 reads FQNEAQ (reference sequence). The CDR3 covers 14 residues. CDR3 sequence reads: CASSQTTGARELFF. DNA for the CDR3: TGTGCCAGCAGCCAAACGACAGGGGCGAGGGAACTGTTTTTT. Using reference TRBV7-9 and TRBJ1-4 for the parts outside the CDR3, the full variable domain is DTGVSQNPRHKITKRGQNVTFRCDPISEHNRLYWYRQTLGQGPEFLTYFQNEAQLEKSRLLSDRFSAERPKGSFSTLEIQRTEQGDSAMYLCASSQTTGARELFFGSGTQLSVL.

This chain joins TRBV10-1 and TRBJ2-3; 10 positions agree with TRBD1. The trim removed 4 bases at V and 0 bases at J, leaving 7 bases unmatched. Germline values: CDR1 WNHNN, CDR2 SYGVQD (reference sequence). The CDR3 spans 17 residues. The CDR3 sequence: CASSGRDRGPSTDTQYF. Here the CDR3 DNA reads TGCGCCAGCAGTGGCCGGGACAGGGGTCCGAGCACAGATACGCAGTATTTT.

Turning to this clonotype: One junction end disagrees with the germline gene, perhaps due to a read error. J is TRBJ1-1 and V is TRBV5-1; possible D gene TRBD1, 6 bases. The CDR3 is 14 residues long. Germline lookup yields CDR1 SGHRS and CDR2 YFSETQ. The CDR3, as DNA: TGCGCCAGCAGCTTAATTCCAGGGGACACTGAAGCTTCCTTT. Translating gives CASSLIPGDTEASF.

V gene TRBV19 combines with J gene TRBJ2-1; 9 nucleotides line up with TRBD2. CDR3 length: 15 amino acids. Per the germline V gene, CDR1 is LNHDA and CDR2 is SQIVND (reference sequence). Losses at the gene ends were 4 bases for V and 9 bases for J; bases not matched to a gene: 10. The CDR3 bases are TGTGCCAGTAGTAGCGGGAGGGCTCCGTCAATTGAGCAGTTCTTC. Its protein is CASSSGRAPSIEQFF.

This clonotype occurred many times. V gene TRBV5-1 combines with J gene TRBJ2-7; TRBD2 matches 13 bases. The V gene end was trimmed by 4 bases and the J gene end by 5 bases; junction bases not matched to a gene: 9. Germline CDR1 reads SGHRS; CDR2 reads YFSETQ. The CDR3 loop spans 16 amino acids. The CDR3 protein is CASSPRLAGGWNEQYF. CDR3 nucleotide sequence: TGCGCCAGCAGCCCACGACTAGCGGGAGGCTGGAACGAGCAGTACTTC.

CDR3 nucleotides: TGCGCCAGCAGCTTGACGGGACAGGCTAGCAATCAGCCCCAGCATTTT. This codes for CASSLTGQASNQPQHF. V and J are TRBV5-1 and TRBJ1-5; 8 bases are a match to TRBD1. The CDR3 has 16 residues. Looked up from germline, CDR1 is SGHRS and CDR2 is YFSETQ. With 1 base clipped from V and 0 bases from J, the junction kept 3 bases outside the gene matches. The full variable domain, with the rest looked up from reference TRBV5-1 and TRBJ1-5, is KAGVTQTPRYLIKTRGQQVTLSCSPISGHRSVSWYQQTPGQGLQFLFEYFSETQRNKGNFPGRFSGRQFSNSRSEMNVSTLELGDSALYLCASSLTGQASNQPQHFGDGTRLSIL.

Notes on this clonotype: Given a much more abundant clone one base away, this may be a read error. Because it lacks the conserved phenylalanine or tryptophan at the end, this CDR3 is likely a read error. V is TRBV20-1 and J is TRBJ2-2, with a tentative D call TRBD2 (5 bases). Germline CDR1 reads DFQATT; CDR2 reads SNEGSKA (reference sequence). The CDR3 is 15 residues long. V lost 2 bases to trimming and J lost 2 bases, with 12 bases between them. CDR3 nucleotides: TGCAGTGCTAGAAACACTAGACTAAACACCGGGGAGCTGTTTGTT. As protein: CSARNTRLNTGELFV.

This clonotype showed up just once. The junction and the germline gene differ at one end; a read error may be behind it. This chain uses TRBV7-9 with TRBJ2-5, with unresolved D. The germline CDR1 and CDR2 sequences are SEHNR and FQNEAQ (reference sequence). CDR3 size: 12 residues. The chain's CDR3 is CASSQYQETQYF. In DNA, the CDR3 is TGCGCCAGCAGCCAGTACCAAGAGACCCAGTACTTC.

There are many counts of this clonotype. The chain joins TRBV15 to TRBJ2-4, with a weak D call TRBD1 (7 bases). V was shortened by 3 bases and J by 9 bases, with 18 bases between the two germline ends. The CDR3 has 15 amino acids. Germline V lookup: CDR1 LNHNV, CDR2 YYDKDF (reference sequence). Here the CDR3 reads CATSSPRTGAGIQYF. The CDR3 DNA sequence: TGTGCCACCAGCAGCCCCCGGACAGGAGCGGGCATTCAGTACTTC.

This clonotype has only one observation. The junction does not match germline at one end; this may be a read error. The chain uses TRBV12-3 or TRBV12-4 and TRBJ2-5; 10 bases match TRBD1. The CDR3 runs to 18 residues. The CDR3 region has the DNA TGTGCCAGCAGTTTTTCGACCGGGACAGGGGCGAACCTAGAGATCCAGTACTTC. It codes for CASSFSTGTGANLEIQYF.

Only one count was recorded for this clonotype. A read error is possible here, since a much larger clone lies one base away. The chain recombines TRBV7-3 with TRBJ2-1; 10 nucleotides match TRBD2. V shed 5 bases and J 5 bases; nucleotides not matched to a gene: 9. The CDR3 contains 16 residues. Germline V lookup: CDR1 SGHTA, CDR2 FQGTGA. The CDR3 sequence is CASSPSAGGGDNEQFF. CDR3 bases: TGTGCCAGCAGCCCGTCAGCGGGAGGGGGGGACAATGAGCAGTTCTTC.

Worth noting for this clonotype: It is unclear where the CDR3 begins or ends on the DNA, so no DNA is shown, and the CDR3 is as TCRdb lists it. The chain employs TRBV20-1 and TRBJ2-2; the D call TRBD1 from the table was never checked on the DNA. Germline V gene lookup returns CDR1 DFQATT and CDR2 SNEGSKA (reference sequence). Ends included, the CDR3 has 16 residues. The CDR3 spells CSATGENEQFFGELFF.

The table lists this clonotype with a few counts. The chain couples TRBV29-1 to TRBJ2-7; 7 positions match TRBD1. The CDR3 is 13 residues long. After removal of 5 bases from V and 1 base from J, the junction contained 5 bases not matched to a gene. Germline V lookup: CDR1 SQVTM, CDR2 ANQGSEA. CDR3 amino acids: CSVSRGISYEQYF. In DNA form, the CDR3 reads TGCAGCGTTTCCAGGGGGATATCCTACGAGCAGTACTTC.

About this clonotype itself: Sequence at one end of the junction differs from germline and may be a read error. The rearrangement links TRBV9 to TRBJ1-2, with D possibly matching TRBD1 (6 bases). In germline, CDR1 is SGDLS, CDR2 YYNGEE. The CDR3 covers 16 residues. CDR3 DNA: TGTGCCGGCAGTGAAGCCTGGACGGAGGGGGACTATGGCTACACCTTC. Protein: CAGSEAWTEGDYGYTF.

V and J are TRBV15 and TRBJ1-4; D gene uncertain. The CDR3 contains 14 residues. The germline CDR1 and CDR2 sequences are LNHNV and YYDKDF (reference sequence). The ends were cut back, 0 bases at V and 6 bases at J, with 8 bases in the middle. CDR3 amino acids: CATSRERGYEKLFF. The CDR3 DNA is TGTGCCACCAGCAGAGAACGGGGTTATGAAAAACTGTTTTTT. Complete variable domain (other parts from reference TRBV15 and TRBJ1-4): DAMVIQNPRYQVTQFGKPVTLSCSQTLNHNVMYWYQQKSSQAPKLLFHYYDKDFNNEADTPDNFQSRRPNTSFCFLDIRSPGLGDTAMYLCATSRERGYEKLFFGSGTQLSVL.

This clonotype has just a few counts. The chain combines TRBV5-1 with TRBJ2-2; TRBD1 agrees at 9 bases. The CDR3 has 18 amino acids. The J segment lost 0 bases and the V segment lost 4 bases, leaving 10 bases of the junction unmatched. The germline V gene encodes CDR1 SGHRS and CDR2 YFSETQ. Written as DNA, the CDR3 is TGCGCCAGCAGCCGGCTGGACAGGGGAGGGGCGAACACCGGGGAGCTGTTTTTT. Its translation: CASSRLDRGGANTGELFF.

The table lists this clonotype with a count of one. One junction end disagrees with the germline gene, perhaps due to a read error. CDR3 sequence (DNA): TGTGCCACCAGTGACACTAGCGACCAAGAGACCCAGTACTTC. It specifies CATSDTSDQETQYF. This chain uses TRBV10-3 with TRBJ2-5; TRBD2 aligns across 7 bases. The CDR3 length is 14 residues. The germline V gene encodes CDR1 ENHRY and CDR2 SYGVKD.

Sample share makes this clonotype medium-sized. The gene calls are TRBV29-1 and TRBJ1-3; TRBD1 matches at 7 bases. The trim removed 3 bases at V and 2 bases at J, leaving 4 bases unmatched. The CDR3 is made up of 14 amino acids. CDR1 is SQVTM, CDR2 ANQGSEA, per germline. CDR3 amino acids: CSVDLTGAGNTIYF. The CDR3 region has the DNA TGCAGCGTTGACTTAACAGGGGCTGGAAACACCATATATTTT. The whole variable domain, remainder taken from reference TRBV29-1 and TRBJ1-3, is SAVISQKPSRDICQRGTSLTIQCQVDSQVTMMFWYRQQPGQSLTLIATANQGSEATYESGFVIDKFPISRPNLTFSTLTVSNMSPEDSSIYLCSVDLTGAGNTIYFGEGSWLTVV.

This clonotype was counted at least ten times. CDR3 sequence (DNA): TGTGCCAGCAGCTTAGGACAGCGCAATGAGCAGTTCTTC. It is translated as CASSLGQRNEQFF. The chain links TRBV7-8 to TRBJ2-1; possible D gene TRBD1, 5 bases. The CDR3 sequence is 13 residues long. Trimming left V 1 base short and J 6 bases short, with 7 bases between. Germline V gene sequence: CDR1 SGHVS, CDR2 FQNEAQ.

On this clonotype: Since a much larger clone is just one base distant, this may be a read error. The rearrangement links TRBV7-3 to TRBJ2-7; perhaps TRBD2 as D (5 bases). V dropped 5 bases and J dropped 5 bases, with 19 bases sitting between them. CDR1 is SGHTA and CDR2 is FQGTGA in the germline V gene. This CDR3 has 15 amino acids. CDR3: CASSQDASGKHEQYF. The CDR3 DNA reads TGTGCCAGCAGCCAAGACGCGTCGGGAAAACACGAGCAGTACTTC. The entire variable domain, with the rest obtained from reference TRBV7-3 and TRBJ2-7, is as follows: GAGVSQTPSNKVTEKGKYVELRCDPISGHTALYWYRQSLGQGPEFLIYFQGTGAADDSGLPNDRFFAVRPEGSVSTLKIQRTERGDSAVYLCASSQDASGKHEQYFGPGTRLTVT.

Remarks on this clonotype: The junction departs from the called germline gene at one end, perhaps through a read error. The chain has TRBV11-2 and TRBJ1-1; D ambiguous. This CDR3 has 13 residues. Germline CDR1 SGHAT, CDR2 FQNNGV. In DNA, the CDR3 is TGCGCCAGCAGCCACGTGTCAGGCACTGAAGCTTTCTTT. Protein sequence: CASSHVSGTEAFF.

This clonotype was seen at least ten times. The chain uses TRBV24-1 and TRBJ2-2, with a tentative D call TRBD2 (5 bases). V was clipped by 3 bases and J by 8 bases, with 9 bases between them. CDR3 length equals 13 residues. From germline, CDR1 is KGHDR and CDR2 SFDVKD. CDR3 sequence (DNA): TGTGCCACCAGTGATCTAGCAACGGGGGAGCTGTTTTTT. This sequence encodes CATSDLATGELFF.

CDR3 DNA: TGTGCCAGCAGTGCAGGGGGTAATCAGCCCCAGCATTTT. Its translation is CASSAGGNQPQHF. The chain carries TRBV6-6 and TRBJ1-5; TRBD1 matches 7 bases. Germline V gene sequence: CDR1 MNHNY, CDR2 SVGAGI (reference sequence). V trimming: 5 bases; J trimming: 4 bases; junction bases outside the gene matches: 2. The CDR3 length is 13 residues.

This clonotype was seen many times. The genes are TRBV18 and TRBJ2-2; D gene uncertain. Trimming shortened V by 3 bases and J by 0 bases, and 5 bases separated the two germline ends. The CDR3 length is 14 residues. Germline loops: CDR1 KGHSH, CDR2 LQKENI. For the CDR3, the DNA is TGTGCCAGCTCACCTCGGACGAACACCGGGGAGCTGTTTTTT. Encoded protein: CASSPRTNTGELFF.

This clonotype was seen only once. The CDR3 nucleotides read TGTGCCAGCAGTTACAAATTAACAGGGAATGAGCAGTTCTTC. Protein product: CASSYKLTGNEQFF. The chain links TRBV6-5 to TRBJ2-1, with a tentative D call TRBD1 (6 bases). The germline V and J ends were trimmed by 2 bases and 7 bases, with 12 bases remaining between them. Germline CDR1 and CDR2: MNHEY and SVGAGI. CDR3 length: 14 residues.